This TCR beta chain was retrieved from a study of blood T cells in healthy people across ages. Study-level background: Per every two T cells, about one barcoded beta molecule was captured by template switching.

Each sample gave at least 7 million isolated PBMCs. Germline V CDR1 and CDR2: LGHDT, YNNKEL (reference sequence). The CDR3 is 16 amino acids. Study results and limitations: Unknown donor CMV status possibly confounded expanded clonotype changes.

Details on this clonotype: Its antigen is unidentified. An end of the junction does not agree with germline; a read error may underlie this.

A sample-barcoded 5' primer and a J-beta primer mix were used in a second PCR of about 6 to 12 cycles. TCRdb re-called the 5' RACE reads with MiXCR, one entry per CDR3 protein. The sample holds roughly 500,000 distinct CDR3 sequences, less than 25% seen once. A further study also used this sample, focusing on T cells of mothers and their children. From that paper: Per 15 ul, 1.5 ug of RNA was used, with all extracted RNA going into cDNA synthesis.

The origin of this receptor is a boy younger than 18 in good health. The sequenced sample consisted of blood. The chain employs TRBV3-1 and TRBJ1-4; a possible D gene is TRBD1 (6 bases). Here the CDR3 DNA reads TGTGCCTGCAGCCCAGGCAGGGACAAGATAAATGAAAAACTGTTTTTT. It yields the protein CACSPGRDKINEKLFF.